What follows are 27 T cell receptor beta chains derived from one specimen sequenced in a study of T-cell memory formation after mild COVID-19 (dated by TCRdb to 2020 to 2022). Library construction relied on 5' RACE. These reads were obtained on an Illumina NovaSeq 6000. TCRdb reworked the public reads: Q25 trimming with fastp, MiXCR clone assembly, productive beta chains retained. Every distinct CDR3 protein forms one entry, paired with its most common genes and DNA. The sample profile shows about 82,000 distinct CDR3 sequences; more than 10% of them were found once. The ten largest clones represent roughly a quarter of the sample. Sequenced sample: PBMCs or a T cell subset sorted from them (not recorded which). All receptors derive from an adult woman who had mild COVID-19 (a few samples of this study predate the infection). The sample titles of this study are shuffled in the database, so cell type and time point are left out; the donor was told from shared clones.

Only a few counts were recorded for this clonotype. The J gene is TRBJ2-1, the V gene TRBV9, with TRBD2 matching 13 bases. Germline V gene data show CDR1 as SGDLS and CDR2 as YYNGEE. The V gene end was trimmed by 4 bases and the J gene end by 6 bases; junction bases not matched to a gene: 4. This CDR3 comprises 15 residues. This CDR3 reads CASSLTSGRVNEQFF. In nucleotides, the CDR3 is TGTGCCAGCAGCCTTACTAGCGGGAGGGTCAATGAGCAGTTCTTC. The whole variable domain, remainder taken from reference TRBV9 and TRBJ2-1, is DSGVTQTPKHLITATGQRVTLRCSPRSGDLSVYWYQQSLDQGLQFLIQYYNGEERAKGNILERFSAQQFPDLHSELNLSSLELGDSALYFCASSLTSGRVNEQFFGPGTRLTVL.

This clonotype was seen a handful of times. The gene calls are TRBV12-3 or TRBV12-4 and TRBJ2-1; TRBD1 might be the D (6 bases). CDR3 length: 14 residues. V lost 0 bases to trimming and J lost 4 bases, with 7 bases between them. CDR3: CASSLATGYNEQFF. The CDR3 bases are TGTGCCAGCAGTTTAGCGACAGGTTACAATGAGCAGTTCTTC.

This clonotype was found many times. The chain has TRBV7-6 and TRBJ2-2; 9 bases fit TRBD2. Per germline, CDR1 SGHVS and CDR2 FNYEAQ. V was clipped by 2 bases and J by 5 bases; unmatched bases: 3. This CDR3 contains 15 residues. Here the CDR3 DNA reads TGTGCCAGCAGCTTACTAGCGGGAACAACCGGGGAGCTGTTTTTT. It yields the protein CASSLLAGTTGELFF.

This chain joins TRBV3-1 and TRBJ2-2, with 10 bases matching TRBD1. J was trimmed by 3 bases and V by 0 bases; bases with no gene match: 16. This CDR3 comprises 21 residues. Germline CDR1 is LGHDT and CDR2 is YNNKEL (reference sequence). The CDR3 spells CASSQEAITYDRGLDTGELFF. The CDR3 bases are TGTGCCAGCAGCCAAGAAGCCATAACTTATGACAGGGGGCTGGACACCGGGGAGCTGTTTTTT.

The gene calls are TRBV7-9 and TRBJ2-6; D is unresolved. Trimming left V 2 bases short and J 3 bases short, with 17 bases between. In germline, CDR1 is SEHNR, CDR2 FQNEAQ (reference sequence). This CDR3 comprises 18 residues. In DNA form, the CDR3 reads TGTGCCAGCAGCTTATACCCTAAAACAAGGGTTGGGGCCAACGTCCTGACTTTC. This codes for CASSLYPKTRVGANVLTF.

This clonotype was recorded a few times. This chain joins TRBV7-9 and TRBJ2-5; D perhaps matches TRBD1 (6 bases). V lost 5 bases to trimming and J lost 2 bases, with 15 bases between them. The CDR3 covers 15 residues. Germline lookup yields CDR1 SEHNR and CDR2 FQNEAQ (reference sequence). The CDR3 loop is CASSPQDSTQETQYF. The CDR3 DNA reads TGTGCCAGCAGCCCCCAGGACAGCACTCAAGAGACCCAGTACTTC.

This chain joins TRBV20-1 and TRBJ2-1; 8 bases are shared with TRBD2. The CDR3 loop spans 14 amino acids. The germline V gene has CDR1 DFQATT and CDR2 SNEGSKA (reference sequence). V was pared by 0 bases and J by 4 bases, with 2 bases of the junction left unmatched. CDR3 region: CSARDSGAYNEQFF. The CDR3 DNA is TGCAGTGCTAGAGATAGCGGGGCGTACAATGAGCAGTTCTTC.

The J gene is TRBJ1-3, the V gene TRBV9; a possible D gene is TRBD1 (6 bases). Looked up from germline, CDR1 is SGDLS and CDR2 is YYNGEE. Trimming stripped 2 bases from V and 3 bases from J, with 18 bases between. CDR3 length: 17 residues. CDR3 region: CASSVLADRLYGNTIYF. For the CDR3, the DNA is TGTGCCAGCAGCGTGCTTGCGGACAGACTCTATGGAAACACCATATATTTT.

The rearrangement joins TRBV12-3 or TRBV12-4 to TRBJ2-5; a possible D gene is TRBD2 (6 bases). This CDR3 has 13 residues. V was clipped by 3 bases and J by 4 bases, with 9 bases between them. The CDR3 protein is CASSFSGGETQYF. The CDR3 DNA sequence: TGTGCCAGCAGTTTTTCCGGGGGAGAGACCCAGTACTTC.

A few counts support this clonotype. This sequence joins TRBV6-2 or TRBV6-3 and TRBJ2-7; TRBD2 matches at 8 bases. The CDR3 runs to 14 residues. Germline CDR1 reads MNHEY; CDR2 reads SVGEGT. V dropped 2 bases and J dropped 3; count of bases not matched to a gene: 3. CDR3 protein: CASSYAGGGYEQYF. In DNA form, the CDR3 reads TGTGCCAGCAGTTACGCGGGGGGAGGCTACGAGCAGTACTTC.

The rearrangement links TRBV11-2 to TRBJ2-1, with 10 bases lining up with TRBD2. This CDR3 comprises 17 residues. Germline V gene lookup returns CDR1 SGHAT and CDR2 FQNNGV. V was pared by 5 bases and J by 2 bases, with 9 bases of the junction left unmatched. As DNA, the CDR3 is TGTGCCAGCAGCCCCCAAGTGAGCGGGAGGGCCTACAATGAGCAGTTCTTC. Encoded protein: CASSPQVSGRAYNEQFF.

This clonotype was found a few times. This sequence joins TRBV7-8 and TRBJ2-7; D is possibly TRBD1 (5 bases). The CDR3 covers 15 residues. The germline V gene has CDR1 SGHVS and CDR2 FQNEAQ. The V end lost 3 bases, the J end lost 3 bases, and 15 bases lay between the germline ends. CDR3 sequence: CASSLHRGNLYEQYF. CDR3 nucleotides: TGTGCCAGCAGCTTGCATAGGGGAAATCTCTACGAGCAGTACTTC.

This clonotype was detected once. This chain links TRBV10-3 with TRBJ2-3; TRBD2 agrees at 13 bases. V lost 8 bases and J lost 0; bases outside the gene matches: 5. Germline V lookup: CDR1 ENHRY, CDR2 SYGVKD. This CDR3 has 16 amino acids. CDR3 bases: TGTGCCATCGGACTAGCGGGAGAGGGTAGCACAGATACGCAGTATTTT. It yields the protein CAIGLAGEGSTDTQYF.

CDR3 sequence reads: CASSFAGGYYEQYF. DNA of the CDR3: TGTGCCAGCAGCTTCGCAGGGGGGTACTACGAGCAGTACTTC. This chain joins TRBV11-2 and TRBJ2-7, with D possibly matching TRBD1 (7 bases). Germline V gene data show CDR1 as SGHAT and CDR2 as FQNNGV. The CDR3 is 14 amino acids. Trimming left V 3 bases short and J 3 bases short, with 12 bases between.

The chain combines TRBV6-5 with TRBJ1-3; D may be TRBD1 (6 bases). CDR1 and CDR2 (germline): MNHEY, SVGAGI. This CDR3 spans 18 amino acids. V lost 2 bases and J 0 bases, leaving 17 bases between the germline ends. CDR3: CASSYGLGGDISGNTIYF. As DNA, the CDR3 is TGTGCCAGCAGTTACGGCCTTGGGGGGGACATCTCTGGAAACACCATATATTTT.

The chain uses TRBV3-1 and TRBJ2-5; no clear D gene. The CDR3 contains 13 residues. CDR1 LGHDT and CDR2 YNNKEL come from the germline V gene (reference sequence). With 0 bases removed from V and 5 bases from J, the gap between germline ends came to 7 bases. CDR3 sequence: CASSQDLSETQYF. As DNA, the CDR3 is TGTGCCAGCAGCCAAGACCTGAGTGAGACCCAGTACTTC.

The chain is built from TRBV7-9 and TRBJ1-2; D remains ambiguous. CDR3 length: 13 amino acids. Germline CDR1 reads SEHNR; CDR2 reads FQNEAQ (reference sequence). V shed 5 bases and J shed 1 base, with 8 bases lying between them. In DNA form, the CDR3 reads TGTGCCAGCAGCCCAAGAGATAACTATGGCTACACCTTC. It codes for CASSPRDNYGYTF.

The gene calls are TRBV12-3 or TRBV12-4 and TRBJ2-1; 7 bases match TRBD2. The J segment lost 8 bases and the V segment lost 2 bases, leaving 6 bases of the junction unmatched. The CDR3 has 14 residues. The CDR3 DNA reads TGTGCCAGCAGTTTATCAGGAGGGAGGGATGAGCAGTTCTTC. Translated, it gives CASSLSGGRDEQFF.

This clonotype showed up just a few times. This rearrangement joins TRBV7-2 to TRBJ2-7; D possibly uses TRBD1 or TRBD2 (5 bases each). The V gene lost 3 bases and the J gene lost 1 base, with 16 bases spanning the gap. The CDR3 runs 16 residues. Germline V gene lookup returns CDR1 SGHTA and CDR2 FQGNSA. In DNA, the CDR3 is TGTGCCAGCAGCTTCCCAGGGAGTACCCTATCCTACGAGCAGTACTTC. It yields the protein CASSFPGSTLSYEQYF.

The J gene is TRBJ2-7, the V gene TRBV6-2 or TRBV6-3, with 14 bases matching TRBD2. V was pared by 2 bases and J by 0 bases, with 15 bases of the junction left unmatched. Germline loops: CDR1 MNHEY, CDR2 SVGEGT. CDR3 length: 21 residues. The CDR3 DNA is TGTGCCAGCAGTTACGATCCCAAAGGACTAGCGGGAGGCGGACTCTCCTACGAGCAGTACTTC. Its protein is CASSYDPKGLAGGGLSYEQYF.

This chain links TRBV9 with TRBJ2-7, with D possibly TRBD1 on 6 matching bases. Germline lookup yields CDR1 SGDLS and CDR2 YYNGEE. V gave up 0 bases and J gave up 5 bases, with 15 bases separating them. The CDR3 contains 15 residues. Written as DNA, the CDR3 is TGTGCCAGCAGCGTAGGGGACACTGTATTCCACGAGCAGTACTTC. This sequence encodes CASSVGDTVFHEQYF.

DNA of the CDR3: TGTGCCAGCAGTTCCCCCCAATCCCAGGGGTCAGACACCGGGGAGCTGTTTTTT. This gives the protein CASSSPQSQGSDTGELFF. V gene TRBV12-3 or TRBV12-4 combines with J gene TRBJ2-2; D possibly corresponds to TRBD1 (6 bases). The CDR3 loop spans 18 amino acids. V was trimmed by 4 bases and J by 3 bases, leaving 21 bases between them.

This clonotype was observed many times. CDR3 DNA sequence: TGTGCCAGCAGTCCCGGACAGGGGGAAGTTGGGACCCAGTACTTC. Protein sequence: CASSPGQGEVGTQYF. The V gene is TRBV12-3 or TRBV12-4, the J gene TRBJ2-5; the match to TRBD1 covers 10 bases. J lost 7 bases, V lost 5 bases, and 10 bases had no gene match. CDR3 length: 15 residues.

This clonotype came up a few times. At one end the junction does not follow the germline gene, possibly because of a read error. CDR3 sequence (DNA): TGTGCTAGCAGCTTAGGGGTCGGGGATGAGCAGTTCTTC. It codes for CASSLGVGDEQFF. The chain employs TRBV7-7 and TRBJ2-1; tentatively, D is TRBD1 or TRBD2 (5 bases each). The CDR3 covers 13 residues. Germline V gene data show CDR1 as SSHAT and CDR2 as FNYEAQ (reference sequence).

The CDR3 DNA is TGTGCCAGCAGCTTAGGGAAACACACTGAAGCTTTCTTT. Residues: CASSLGKHTEAFF. The chain recombines TRBV5-5 with TRBJ1-1; D not certain. This CDR3 has 13 residues. The ends were cut back, 2 bases at V and 3 bases at J, with 8 bases in the middle. Per germline, CDR1 SGHKS and CDR2 YYEKEE (reference sequence). The full variable domain, its missing parts supplied by reference TRBV5-5 and TRBJ1-1, is DAGVTQSPTHLIKTRGQQVTLRCSPISGHKSVSWYQQVLGQGPQFIFQYYEKEERGRGNFPDRFSARQFPNYSSELNVNALLLGDSALYLCASSLGKHTEAFFGQGTRLTVV.

This clonotype has more than one count but fewer than ten. The rearrangement joins TRBV18 to TRBJ2-5; TRBD2 agrees at 8 bases. The CDR3 is 16 amino acids. Germline-derived CDR1 and CDR2 are KGHSH and LQKENI. V shed 3 bases, J shed 5 bases, and the junction held 11 bases outside the gene matches. CDR3 sequence: CASSPGTGGPLETQYF. The CDR3 DNA reads TGTGCCAGCTCACCCGGGACGGGAGGGCCTCTGGAGACCCAGTACTTC.

This clonotype has just a few counts. The chain uses TRBV7-2 and TRBJ2-2; D is possibly TRBD1 (6 bases). Germline assignment: CDR1 SGHTA and CDR2 FQGNSA. The CDR3 runs 18 residues. The V and J ends lost 4 bases and 0 bases respectively, with 18 bases between them. The CDR3 loop is CASSSNLDEGANTGELFF. The CDR3 DNA follows: TGTGCCAGCAGCTCCAACCTGGACGAGGGGGCGAACACCGGGGAGCTGTTTTTT.